The 30 T cell receptor beta chains given below trace back to one sample, sequenced in a study of shared clonotypes between healthy human individuals. TCRdb keeps only in-frame clones here, not all; method: immunoSEQ multiplex PCR. This sample has about 1.1 million clones, with around 82% found just once. The sequenced material came from memory CD4+ T cells from PBMCs. Subset described: CD45RA-negative fraction. These receptors all come from a man between 18 and 29 years old in good health. Some clones in this sample may be carry-over from other donors' samples.

This clone was counted between two and nine times. The junction and the germline gene differ at one end; a read error may be behind it. The chain recombines TRBV28 with TRBJ1-4, with D possibly TRBD1 on 5 matching bases. Germline-derived CDR1 and CDR2 are MDHEN and SYDVKM. This CDR3 is 13 amino acids long. The CDR3 nucleotides read TGTGCCAGCAGTAAAGGGACCCCGGGTTCGGTTAGTTTT. As protein: CASSKGTPGSVSF.

The chain carries TRBV6-5 and TRBJ2-5; 8 bases are a match to TRBD2. Per germline, CDR1 MNHEY and CDR2 SVGAGI. CDR3 length: 14 residues. V was clipped by 1 base and J by 5 bases; unmatched bases: 3. The CDR3 coding sequence is TGTGCCAGCAGTTACTATCCGGGAGGGGAGACCCAGTACTTC. It codes for CASSYYPGGETQYF.

The chain has TRBV5-4 and TRBJ1-2, with D possibly TRBD1 on 6 matching bases. V was pared by 0 bases and J by 3 bases, with 9 bases between. The germline CDR1 and CDR2 sequences are SGHNT and YYREEE (reference sequence). The length of the CDR3 is 14 residues. This CDR3 reads CASSLVRGDYGYTF. The CDR3 DNA is TGTGCCAGCAGCTTGGTCAGGGGTGACTATGGCTACACCTTC.

The rearrangement links TRBV4-2 to TRBJ2-2; the match to TRBD2 covers 12 bases. The CDR3 is 18 amino acids. Trimming removed 0 bases from V and 4 bases from J; junction bases left unmatched: 6. Germline V gives CDR1 LGHNA, CDR2 YNFKEQ. CDR3 sequence: CASSQEALAGGVTGELFF. The CDR3 coding sequence is TGTGCCAGCAGCCAAGAGGCCCTAGCGGGAGGGGTCACCGGGGAGCTGTTTTTT.

This clone was seen more than once but under ten times. The chain couples TRBV4-2 to TRBJ2-3; 12 nucleotides agree with TRBD2. J gave up 0 bases and V 5 bases, and 3 bases lay outside the gene matches. The CDR3 runs to 16 residues. Germline CDR1 is LGHNA and CDR2 is YNFKEQ. The chain's CDR3 is CASSSGTSGSTDTQYF. In DNA form, the CDR3 reads TGTGCCAGCAGCTCCGGGACTAGCGGGAGCACAGATACGCAGTATTTT.

V and J are TRBV5-1 and TRBJ1-1; D unresolved. CDR1 is SGHRS, CDR2 YFSETQ, per germline. The CDR3 length is 13 residues. Trimming left V 0 bases short and J 8 bases short, with 11 bases between. CDR3 coding DNA: TGCGCCAGCAGCTTGGGTTCGGCGGGGGAAGCTTTCTTT. Amino acids: CASSLGSAGEAFF.

As to this clone: Other DNA sequences from this sample encode an identical CDR3 as well. The V gene is TRBV11-3, the J gene TRBJ2-3; unclear D gene. V dropped 1 base and J dropped 5 bases, with 4 bases sitting between them. Germline V gene lookup returns CDR1 SGHNT and CDR2 YENEEA. This CDR3 spans 12 amino acids. The CDR3 reads CASSLGRDTQYF. CDR3 sequence (DNA): TGTGCCAGCAGCTTAGGTCGAGATACGCAGTATTTT.

The chain combines TRBV28 with TRBJ2-7; possible D gene TRBD1, 5 bases. The germline gives CDR1 MDHEN, CDR2 SYDVKM. The CDR3 loop spans 13 amino acids. Trimming cost V 6 bases and J 0 bases, with 9 bases left between them. The CDR3 nucleotides read TGTGCCAGCAGGGACATTAGCTCCTACGAGCAGTACTTC. Translation: CASRDISSYEQYF. Full variable domain (missing parts from reference TRBV28 and TRBJ2-7): DVKVTQSSRYLVKRTGEKVFLECVQDMDHENMFWYRQDPGLGLRLIYFSYDVKMKEKGDIPEGYSVSREKKERFSLILESASTNQTSMYLCASRDISSYEQYFGPGTRLTVT.

The V gene is TRBV11-1, the J gene TRBJ1-5; 9 bases map to TRBD1. V lost 4 bases, J lost 6 bases, and 4 bases stayed unmatched. Germline V CDR1 and CDR2: SGHAT, FQDESV (reference sequence). The length of the CDR3 is 14 residues. The CDR3 is CASSYGQGPQPQHF. In nucleotides, the CDR3 is TGTGCCAGCAGCTATGGACAGGGGCCTCAGCCCCAGCATTTT. The full variable domain, with the rest looked up from reference TRBV11-1 and TRBJ1-5, is EAEVAQSPRYKITEKSQAVAFWCDPISGHATLYWYRQILGQGPELLVQFQDESVVDDSQLPKDRFSAERLKGVDSTLKIQPAELGDSAMYLCASSYGQGPQPQHFGDGTRLSIL.

The rearrangement joins TRBV1 to TRBJ2-1; the listed D gene, TRBD2, was not tested against the DNA. TRBV1 is given as a pseudogene. This CDR3 is 13 amino acids long. CDR3 loop: CTSSQDQIDEQFF. The CDR3 DNA reads as TGCACCAGCAGCCAAGATCAAATAGATGAGCAGTTCTTC.

V usage is TRBV11-2 and J usage is TRBJ2-3; D gene uncertain. The CDR3 is 15 amino acids. Trimming shortened V by 1 base and J by 0 bases, and 8 bases separated the two germline ends. Germline V gene data show CDR1 as SGHAT and CDR2 as FQNNGV. This CDR3 is CASSLVITSTDTQYF. DNA for the CDR3: TGTGCCAGCAGCTTAGTAATCACTAGCACAGATACGCAGTATTTT.

The chain recombines TRBV7-9 with TRBJ2-3; 10 nucleotides align to TRBD1. Trimming cost V 7 bases and J 4 bases; bases outside gene matches: 11. Germline CDR1 reads SEHNR; CDR2 reads FQNEAQ (reference sequence). This CDR3 is built from 16 residues. CDR3 in amino acids: CASNQFLTGGADTQYF. CDR3 DNA sequence: TGTGCCAGCAACCAATTCTTGACAGGGGGCGCAGATACGCAGTATTTT.

The chain links TRBV5-4 to TRBJ2-4; no definite D call. This CDR3 comprises 15 residues. Germline CDR1 and CDR2: SGHNT and YYREEE (reference sequence). V was clipped by 3 bases and J by 0 bases, with 10 bases between them. The CDR3 nucleotides are TGTGCCAGCAGCTCATCGGCAGGAGCCAAAAACATTCAGTACTTC. Its translation is CASSSSAGAKNIQYF.

This chain links TRBV27 with TRBJ2-3; 10 nucleotides line up with TRBD2. Trimming took 5 bases from V and 4 from J; bases not matched to a gene: 6. The germline V gene encodes CDR1 MNHEY and CDR2 SMNVEV (reference sequence). The CDR3 runs 15 residues. The CDR3 sequence is CASSPSGRAADTQYF. The CDR3 DNA sequence: TGTGCCAGCAGTCCCAGCGGGAGGGCTGCAGATACGCAGTATTTT.

This rearrangement joins TRBV7-9 to TRBJ2-1; no definite D call. Germline V CDR1 and CDR2: SEHNR, FQNEAQ (reference sequence). This CDR3 comprises 11 residues. V lost 0 bases and J lost 10, with 4 bases in between. The CDR3 loop is CASSLALEQFF. The CDR3 DNA follows: TGTGCCAGCAGCTTAGCGCTAGAGCAGTTCTTC.

This clone has only one observation. This chain joins TRBV2 and TRBJ1-2, with a tentative D call TRBD1 (5 bases). Germline V gene data show CDR1 as SNHLY and CDR2 as FYNNEI. V lost 3 bases and J lost 3, with 11 bases in between. The CDR3 length is 14 residues. CDR3 protein: CASSDSRGDYGYTF. CDR3 nucleotide sequence: TGTGCCAGCAGTGACTCGAGGGGTGACTATGGCTACACCTTC.

This clone was recorded many times. The chain couples TRBV28 to TRBJ2-7, with D maybe TRBD1 (6 bases). The V end was cut by 2 bases, the J end by 5 bases, with 13 bases between. This CDR3 is 14 amino acids long. Germline lookup yields CDR1 MDHEN and CDR2 SYDVKM. The CDR3 is CASSLMGARHEQYF. CDR3 DNA sequence: TGTGCCAGCAGTTTAATGGGGGCGCGCCACGAGCAGTACTTC.

This sequence joins TRBV14 and TRBJ1-2; 9 bases align to TRBD1. From germline, CDR1 is SGHDN and CDR2 FVKESK. The CDR3 sequence is 15 residues long. The V segment lost 0 bases and the J segment 4 bases; nucleotides outside the gene matches: 3. CDR3 amino acids: CASSQDWGQGYGYTF. The CDR3 DNA sequence: TGTGCCAGCAGCCAAGATTGGGGACAGGGCTATGGCTACACCTTC.

This clone was seen many times. V and J are TRBV5-6 and TRBJ1-2, with a possible D match to TRBD1 (5 bases). In germline, CDR1 is SGHDT, CDR2 YYEEEE. Trimming removed 0 bases from V and 3 bases from J, with 9 bases in between. CDR3 size: 14 residues. The CDR3 reads CASSLERQYYGYTF. CDR3 nucleotides: TGTGCCAGCAGCTTGGAAAGACAGTACTATGGCTACACCTTC.

This chain joins TRBV11-2 and TRBJ2-1, with 11 bases identical to TRBD2. J gave up 5 bases and V 5 bases, and 5 bases lay outside the gene matches. CDR3 length: 15 amino acids. Germline V gene data show CDR1 as SGHAT and CDR2 as FQNNGV. CDR3 protein: CASSVGLADHNEQFF. The CDR3 bases are TGTGCCAGCAGCGTGGGACTAGCGGACCACAATGAGCAGTTCTTC.

The chain carries TRBV7-8 and TRBJ1-5; 10 bases fit TRBD1. V lost 3 bases to trimming and J lost 5 bases; unmatched junction nucleotides: 1. The CDR3 extends over 14 amino acids. Germline V CDR1 and CDR2: SGHVS, FQNEAQ. The CDR3 loop is CASSLGTGDQPQHF. In DNA form, the CDR3 reads TGTGCCAGCAGCTTGGGGACAGGGGATCAGCCCCAGCATTTT.

The V gene is TRBV7-6, the J gene TRBJ2-3; D call uncertain. The germline V and J ends were trimmed by 1 base and 0 bases, with 14 bases remaining between them. There are 17 residues in the CDR3. The V gene's germline CDR1 is SGHVS and CDR2 FNYEAQ. The CDR3 spells CASSLVRPTTSTDTQYF. Here the CDR3 DNA reads TGTGCCAGCAGCTTAGTCCGTCCGACGACCAGCACAGATACGCAGTATTTT. The complete variable domain, with remaining parts taken from reference TRBV7-6 and TRBJ2-3, reads GAGVSQSPRYKVTKRGQDVALRCDPISGHVSLYWYRQALGQGPEFLTYFNYEAQQDKSGLPNDRFSAERPEGSISTLTIQRTEQRDSAMYRCASSLVRPTTSTDTQYFGPGTRLTVL.

The CDR3 DNA reads TGTGCCAGCAGTCGGAGCTCCTATAATTCACCCCTCCACTTT. Translated: CASSRSSYNSPLHF. J is TRBJ1-6 and V is TRBV27; no reliable D call. The CDR3 has 14 amino acids. Germline V gene sequence: CDR1 MNHEY, CDR2 SMNVEV (reference sequence). The V and J ends lost 5 bases and 0 bases respectively, with 5 bases between them.

The rearrangement joins TRBV28 to TRBJ2-7, with 13 bases matching TRBD2. Losses at the gene ends were 6 bases for V and 2 bases for J; bases not matched to a gene: 4. The CDR3 length is 15 residues. From germline, CDR1 is MDHEN and CDR2 SYDVKM. Written as DNA, the CDR3 is TGTGCCAGCAGAGCGGGACTAGCGGGAACCTACGAGCAGTACTTC. This sequence encodes CASRAGLAGTYEQYF.

On this clone: Other DNA sequences in this specimen translate into the identical CDR3. The chain carries TRBV5-6 and TRBJ2-3; unclear D gene. Trimming left V 1 base short and J 0 bases short, with 3 bases between. Germline-derived CDR1 and CDR2 are SGHDT and YYEEEE. The CDR3 consists of 13 residues. The CDR3 spells CASSLLSTDTQYF. The CDR3 DNA sequence: TGTGCCAGCAGCTTGTTGAGCACAGATACGCAGTATTTT.

This clone occurred a few times. The chain links TRBV15 to TRBJ2-2; D gene uncertain. The ends were cut back, 2 bases at V and 6 bases at J, with 7 bases in the middle. CDR3 size: 13 residues. The germline V gene has CDR1 LNHNV and CDR2 YYDKDF (reference sequence). CDR3 residues: CATSRRSSGELFF. Here the CDR3 DNA reads TGTGCCACCAGCAGACGTAGTTCCGGGGAGCTGTTTTTT.

This clone was seen only a few times. The gene calls are TRBV5-8 and TRBJ1-5; perhaps TRBD1 as D (6 bases). Germline CDR1 SGHTS, CDR2 YDEGEE. Trimming left V 1 base short and J 2 bases short, with 13 bases between. CDR3 length: 16 amino acids. This CDR3 reads CASSLSSAGGNQPQHF. The CDR3 DNA is TGTGCCAGCAGCTTGAGTTCGGCAGGGGGCAATCAGCCCCAGCATTTT.

The V and J genes are TRBV6-6 and TRBJ2-1, with 12 nucleotides matching TRBD1. The CDR3 totals 15 residues. Germline CDR1 and CDR2: MNHNY and SVGAGI (reference sequence). The junction had 6 bases not matched to a gene; V was cut back by 5 bases and J by 7 bases. The CDR3 bases are TGTGCCAGCAGTACGGGACAGGGGGCGGGAAATGAGCAGTTCTTC. This codes for CASSTGQGAGNEQFF.

Only one count was recorded for this clone. The chain carries TRBV13 and TRBJ1-5; 7 nucleotides match TRBD1. The CDR3 runs 18 residues. Looked up from germline, CDR1 is PRHDT and CDR2 is FYEKMQ (reference sequence). J lost 2 bases, V lost 3 bases, and 13 bases had no gene match. The CDR3, as DNA: TGTGCCAGCAGCTTCCGGGACAGTGCCCGACGGGGCAATCAGCCCCAGCATTTT. This sequence encodes CASSFRDSARRGNQPQHF. The complete variable domain, with remaining parts taken from reference TRBV13 and TRBJ1-5, reads AAGVIQSPRHLIKEKRETATLKCYPIPRHDTVYWYQQGPGQDPQFLISFYEKMQSDKGSIPDRFSAQQFSDYHSELNMSSLELGDSALYFCASSFRDSARRGNQPQHFGDGTRLSIL.

The rearrangement joins TRBV5-1 to TRBJ2-5, with 7 bases fitting TRBD1. Per the germline V gene, CDR1 is SGHRS and CDR2 is YFSETQ. Germline trimming cut 4 bases from V and 5 bases from J; bases unmatched to any gene: 5. This CDR3 region has 13 residues. CDR3 residues: CASSATGAETQYF. The CDR3 coding sequence is TGCGCCAGCAGCGCCACAGGGGCTGAGACCCAGTACTTC.